Detailed here is one TCR beta chain. This record comes from a study of blood T cell repertoires in COVID-19. Study summary: There were acute and convalescent COVID-19 samples, and they came from the United States, Italy and Spain. From T cells, B-cell-depleted T cells, or PBMCs came the material, which was cDNA or gDNA.

V lost 5 bases and J lost 4; bases outside the gene matches: 5. Germline loops: CDR1 SEHNR, CDR2 FQNEAQ (reference sequence). This CDR3 has 14 amino acids. Using immunoSEQ multiplex PCR, the repertoire was profiled, and TCRdb retains in-frame clones only, with some absent. The table includes 95,000 to 150,000 clones, approximately 83% detected once. The sample taken for sequencing was peripheral blood. The TCR was taken from a woman between 65 and 79 years old with acute or convalescent COVID-19. The chain carries TRBV7-9 and TRBJ1-1; 9 positions match TRBD1. This CDR3 reads CASSLMTGGTEAFF. CDR3 in DNA: TGTGCCAGCAGCCTAATGACAGGGGGCACTGAAGCTTTCTTT.